This T cell receptor beta chain appears in the sequencing data of a study of blood T cell repertoires in COVID-19. Here immunoSEQ multiplex PCR was the method, and the copy in TCRdb shows in-frame clones only, minus some. The sample lists roughly 170,000 clones; 60% to 80% were seen once. Germline V gene lookup returns CDR1 SGHTA and CDR2 FQGNSA. The CDR3 extends over 15 amino acids. The V gene end was trimmed by 7 bases and the J gene end by 4 bases; junction bases not matched to a gene: 11. Specimen: peripheral blood. The gene calls are TRBV7-2 and TRBJ1-1, with 8 bases fitting TRBD1. The sequence was obtained from a woman aged 70-85 years with acute or convalescent COVID-19. The CDR3 sequence is CASTGTQGALTEAFF. CDR3 DNA sequence: TGTGCCAGCACCGGAACTCAGGGGGCTCTCACTGAAGCTTTCTTT.